Sequencing of this TCR beta chain was carried out in a study of shared clonotypes between healthy human individuals (dated by TCRdb to 2018 to 2021). With respect to the entire study: A few men and a couple of women, aged 18 to 49 years, made up the cohort. For each donor, three plates each were used for CD4 naive and CD4 memory, two plates were used for CD8 naive, and one plate was used for CD8 memory. To estimate repertoire size and how much clonotypes are shared between individuals, the study performed deep sequencing of blood TCR repertoires from about 5 healthy adults. Different laboratories and diverse techniques were used to prepare libraries and sequence TCR repertoires, to increase sequencing depth and limit assay-specific biases. Each donor's leukapheresis produced roughly between about 0.8 and 8.9 billion PBMCs.

As for this clone: What antigen it recognizes has not been identified. Within one base of it there is no much larger clone, and no base qualities were kept.

CDR1 SGHRS and CDR2 YFSETQ were looked up in the germline V gene. The CDR3 spans 15 residues, from the cysteine through the phenylalanine. Of the read, only the CDR3 DNA is kept; its 45 bases are in frame from base 1. Trimming costs V 4 bases and J 3 bases, and their ends lie 14 bases apart. Donors were healthy HIV-negative adults with no recently reported acute infections or vaccinations. Only Caucasian adults living in Nashville, Tennessee, USA were represented among the donors. CD4+ T cells were enriched through magnetic negative selection, after which naive cells were positively selected on CD45RA and the remaining negative fraction served as the memory subset. Blood was collected by leukapheresis, and PBMCs were isolated by Ficoll-Histopaque density gradient centrifugation and then cryopreserved in liquid nitrogen vapor phase. Analytical flow cytometry was used to check the purity and quantity of every magnetically sorted T cell population. Genomic DNA was isolated from every sorted fraction and measured by UV absorbance on a Nanodrop 2000c.

Using the deep immunoSEQ assay, TCR CDR3 regions were amplified from genomic DNA by multiplex PCR. Genomic DNA extracted from each cell subset was distributed evenly over all wells of several immunoSEQ 96-well plates, and each plate served as one replicate. For sorted subsets, 200 ng of genomic DNA, equivalent to 25,000 to 35,000 T cell genomes, went into each replicate PCR. The purified libraries were quantified using a Qubit 3.0 fluorometer, sized with a Bioanalyzer 2100, and then quantified again using the KAPA Library Quantification kit. Every immunoSEQ 96-well plate was sequenced on a dedicated single-read 150-cycle Illumina NextSeq 550 flow cell. The paper's processing steps were these. Because only junctional sequences without quality scores were contained in the immunoSEQ output, filtering matching that applied to full-length reads could not be performed. To assign V/J genes and CDR3, sequences were annotated against IMGT germline references using PyIR, a Python wrapper for IgBLAST v1.9. Reads were removed for weak V/J assignments (E-value above 1e-6), missing CDR3, stop codons, out-of-frame junctions, or ambiguous translated residues. V3J clonotypes were defined as sequences sharing an identical inferred V gene, J gene, and CDR3 amino acid sequence. Percentage overlap between repertoires was calculated by dividing the number of shared unique clonotypes by the size of the smaller repertoire. RTK rarefaction, the Chao1 estimator, and Recon v2.1 estimates of unobserved clonotypes were used to assess repertoire richness. For all TCRbeta clonotypes obtained by the gDNA method from four donors, generation probabilities were computed with OLGA. The source is immuneACCESS, and TCRdb retained only in-frame sequences with V and J called. Part of the clones is not carried over; for the studies checked, unresolved V genes explain less than half of this, and the remainder is unexplained. That table furnishes V, J and clone size, whereas the DNA furnished D and trimming. The sample table records about 1 million clones; about 76% of these occur just once. Together, the top ten hold approximately 1.5% of the sample.

Results and caveats for the whole study, not just this receptor: Even with the large sequencing depth, rarefaction of the sorted-subset datasets indicated that sequencing was incomplete. Across a handful of donors, roughly 5% of naive CD4, approximately 3.5% of naive CD8, under 2.5% of memory CD4, and 0.3% to 0.45% of memory CD8 clonotypes were shared. Higher generation probabilities were observed for clonotypes shared by all four sorted-subset donors than for non-shared clonotypes. Because the study included a small number of donors, the genetic and exposure-history diversity represented was limited. Estimated clonotype richness was generally larger for naive than for memory subsets. Sampling was limited to blood, and TCR repertoires in tissue likely differ from TCR repertoires in blood. Pairwise subsampling indicated that sequencing depth was expected to affect the degree of clonotype sharing among donors.

Recombination connected TRBV5-1 to TRBJ2-1, with the D gene too uncertain to name. The sequencing input was memory CD4+ T cells sorted from blood. The cell subset or site label corresponds to: CD45RA-negative fraction. This sequence was found in a man aged 18 to 29 in good health. In nucleotide form, the sequence is TGCGCCAGCAGCGTAGCAACGACTGGCTACAATGAGCAGTTCTTC. This sequence encodes CASSVATTGYNEQFF.